This is a list of T cell receptor beta chains from one sample in a study of shared clonotypes between healthy human individuals. The repertoire was sequenced with immunoSEQ multiplex PCR; TCRdb's copy has only in-frame clones and lacks some. The sample includes over 300,000 clones, more than 75% of them seen just once. The material sequenced was memory CD8+ T cells sorted from blood. These receptors were taken from a man between 18 and 29 years old in good health. The CDR3 runs from the conserved cysteine through the conserved F or W. Each record gives: CDR3 protein, CDR3 DNA, J gene, V gene, clone size, D gene. D genes are given only for firm matches. Clone size is not always given. Where it is, it says once, few, many or a class for expanded clones.

CDR3 protein: CAISESIIWQRPGGTYYNEQFF
CDR3 DNA: TGTGCCATCAGTGAGTCGATTATTTGGCAGCGGCCAGGGGGGACCTACTACAATGAGCAGTTCTTC
J gene: TRBJ2-1
V gene: TRBV10-3
clone size: .
D gene: .

CDR3 protein: CASSLALAGGTTDTQYF
CDR3 DNA: TGTGCCAGCAGCTTGGCCCTAGCGGGGGGGACCACAGATACGCAGTATTTT
J gene: TRBJ2-3
V gene: TRBV5-4
clone size: .
D gene: TRBD2

CDR3 protein: CASSPRTGPAYEQYF
CDR3 DNA: TGTGCCAGCAGCCCCCGGACAGGTCCCGCCTACGAGCAGTACTTC
J gene: TRBJ2-7
V gene: TRBV7-9
clone size: .
D gene: TRBD1

CDR3 protein: CAWSQEQGPSLFYTF
CDR3 DNA: TGTGCCTGGAGCCAGGAACAGGGCCCCTCTTTATTCTACACCTTC
J gene: TRBJ1-2
V gene: TRBV30
clone size: .
D gene: .

CDR3 protein: CASSLDSTGKGKLFF
CDR3 DNA: TGTGCCAGCAGCTTGGATTCGACAGGGAAGGGAAAACTGTTTTTT
J gene: TRBJ1-4
V gene: TRBV5-4
clone size: .
D gene: TRBD1

CDR3 protein: CASSLMSRGRTGELFF
CDR3 DNA: TGTGCCAGCAGCCTTATGTCCCGGGGCAGGACCGGGGAGCTGTTTTTT
J gene: TRBJ2-2
V gene: TRBV28
clone size: .
D gene: .

CDR3 protein: CASSEHGDEKLFF
CDR3 DNA: TGTGCCAGCAGTGAACACGGAGACGAAAAACTGTTTTTT
J gene: TRBJ1-4
V gene: TRBV2
clone size: .
D gene: .

CDR3 protein: CASSPAGHEQYF
CDR3 DNA: TGTGCCAGCAGCCCAGCGGGACACGAGCAGTACTTC
J gene: TRBJ2-7
V gene: TRBV5-4
clone size: .
D gene: TRBD2

CDR3 protein: CASSPGTGPNTGELFF
CDR3 DNA: TGTGCCAGCAGCCCTGGGACAGGTCCGAACACCGGGGAGCTGTTTTTT
J gene: TRBJ2-2
V gene: TRBV7-6
clone size: once
D gene: TRBD1

CDR3 protein: CASSISPGGLTEAFF
CDR3 DNA: TGTGCCAGTAGTATAAGCCCAGGGGGATTAACTGAAGCTTTCTTT
J gene: TRBJ1-1
V gene: TRBV19
clone size: .
D gene: TRBD1

CDR3 protein: CASSAGGPEAFF
CDR3 DNA: TGTGCCAGCAGCGCCGGGGGACCTGAAGCTTTCTTT
J gene: TRBJ1-1
V gene: TRBV9
clone size: .
D gene: .

CDR3 protein: CASSLQGFKVPQHF
CDR3 DNA: TGTGCCAGCAGTCTACAGGGCTTTAAGGTTCCCCAGCATTTT
J gene: TRBJ1-5
V gene: TRBV6-6
clone size: .
D gene: .

CDR3 protein: CASSPKGTGPYSYEQYF
CDR3 DNA: TGTGCCAGCAGCCCAAAAGGGACAGGGCCGTACTCATACGAGCAGTACTTC
J gene: TRBJ2-7
V gene: TRBV7-2
clone size: .
D gene: TRBD1

CDR3 protein: CASTTGDGLIYGYTF
CDR3 DNA: TGCGCCAGCACCACAGGGGACGGGTTGATCTATGGCTACACCTTC
J gene: TRBJ1-2
V gene: TRBV10-1
clone size: few
D gene: TRBD1

CDR3 protein: CASSLSSGLSNQPQHF
CDR3 DNA: TGTGCCAGCAGCTTAAGTTCTGGACTTAGCAATCAGCCCCAGCATTTT
J gene: TRBJ1-5
V gene: TRBV7-9
clone size: .
D gene: .

CDR3 protein: CASSDRAHEQFF
CDR3 DNA: TGTGCCAGCAGTGACAGGGCCCATGAGCAGTTCTTC
J gene: TRBJ2-1
V gene: TRBV6-5
clone size: .
D gene: TRBD1

CDR3 protein: CASSSPASYEQYF
CDR3 DNA: TGTGCCAGCAGCTCCCCAGCGTCCTACGAGCAGTACTTC
J gene: TRBJ2-7
V gene: TRBV5-4
clone size: once
D gene: .

CDR3 protein: CASSIVKGNEQYF
CDR3 DNA: TGTGCCAGTAGTATAGTTAAGGGGAACGAGCAGTACTTC
J gene: TRBJ2-7
V gene: TRBV19
clone size: .
D gene: .

CDR3 protein: CASSQGHSYEQYF
CDR3 DNA: TGTGCCAGCTCCCAAGGACACAGCTACGAGCAGTACTTC
J gene: TRBJ2-7
V gene: TRBV27
clone size: .
D gene: .

CDR3 protein: CASSTQGTSHEQYF
CDR3 DNA: TGTGCCAGCAGTACACAGGGTACTAGTCACGAGCAGTACTTC
J gene: TRBJ2-7
V gene: TRBV27
clone size: .
D gene: .

CDR3 protein: CASSEFRGGSYNEQFF
CDR3 DNA: TGTGCCAGCAGCGAATTCAGGGGAGGCTCCTACAATGAGCAGTTCTTC
J gene: TRBJ2-1
V gene: TRBV9
clone size: .
D gene: .

CDR3 protein: CASSGRLAGADEQYF
CDR3 DNA: TGTGCCAGTAGTGGCCGACTAGCGGGAGCCGACGAGCAGTACTTC
J gene: TRBJ2-7
V gene: TRBV19
clone size: .
D gene: TRBD2

CDR3 protein: CASSQEPGVTTEAFF
CDR3 DNA: TGCGCCAGCAGCCAAGAACCGGGAGTGACAACTGAAGCTTTCTTT
J gene: TRBJ1-1
V gene: TRBV4-1
clone size: once
D gene: .

CDR3 protein: CASSLDIRTVNTEAFF
CDR3 DNA: TGTGCCAGCAGTTTAGACATTCGGACAGTCAACACTGAAGCTTTCTTT
J gene: TRBJ1-1
V gene: TRBV28
clone size: .
D gene: .

CDR3 protein: CASSPDSSTDTQYF
CDR3 DNA: TGTGCCAGCAGCCCCGACAGTAGCACAGATACGCAGTATTTT
J gene: TRBJ2-3
V gene: TRBV7-2
clone size: .
D gene: .

CDR3 protein: CASSRIGTSDEQFF
CDR3 DNA: TGCGCCAGCAGCCGAATTGGGACTAGCGATGAGCAGTTCTTC
J gene: TRBJ2-1
V gene: TRBV5-1
clone size: .
D gene: TRBD2

CDR3 protein: CASSQDWERGSYEQYF
CDR3 DNA: TGCGCCAGCAGCCAAGATTGGGAGAGGGGGTCCTACGAGCAGTACTTC
J gene: TRBJ2-7
V gene: TRBV4-3
clone size: .
D gene: .

CDR3 protein: CASSRPRDSKIPYNSPLHF
CDR3 DNA: TGTGCCAGCAGCCGCCCGCGGGACAGCAAGATTCCTTATAATTCACCCCTCCACTTT
J gene: TRBJ1-6
V gene: TRBV5-5
clone size: .
D gene: TRBD1

CDR3 protein: CASSLGDSSNYGYTF
CDR3 DNA: TGTGCCAGCAGCTTAGGGGACAGCTCTAACTATGGCTACACCTTC
J gene: TRBJ1-2
V gene: TRBV7-9
clone size: .
D gene: TRBD1

CDR3 protein: CASSFSGGLLTEAFF
CDR3 DNA: TGTGCCAGCAGCTTCTCAGGGGGCCTCCTCACTGAAGCTTTCTTT
J gene: TRBJ1-1
V gene: TRBV5-4
clone size: .
D gene: TRBD1

CDR3 protein: CASSLSNMGGYGYTF
CDR3 DNA: TGTGCCAGCAGTTTATCTAACATGGGGGGCTATGGCTACACCTTC
J gene: TRBJ1-2
V gene: TRBV28
clone size: .
D gene: .